This T cell receptor beta chain was recovered during a study of blood T cell repertoires in COVID-19 (dated by TCRdb to between 2020 and 2021). Turning to the overall study: Samples covering the acute and convalescent phases of COVID-19 were provided by collaborators in the United States, Italy and Spain. The material from the prospective study consisted of cDNA or gDNA derived from T cells, B-cell-depleted T cells, or PBMCs. Subjects who had been exposed to COVID-19, were actively infected with it, or had recovered from it provided the deeply sampled blood TCRbeta repertoires that made up the dataset. A freely available public database, intended as a resource for researchers studying the immune response to SARS-CoV-2, is where the repertoires were released. Samples were obtained from the ongoing ImmuneRACE study (first 160 participants) and from 950 to 1,500 subjects provided by 6 global collaborators. Sample metadata almost always included a de-identified subject ID, COVID-19 status, age in years and sex. Where available, HLA class I and class II types were obtained from metadata supplied by the sample provider rather than from assay-based typing. General findings and caveats noted by the study authors: The amount of clinical and demographic metadata varied by source and participant and was provided uncurated.

CDR1 and CDR2 are drawn from the germline V gene (reference sequence): GTSNPN, SVGIG. Inclusive of the bounding cysteine and phenylalanine, the CDR3 is 14 residues long. The DNA shown is the 42-base CDR3, in frame from base 1. V sheds 2 bases and J sheds 3 bases, leaving 13 bases between their ends. Each collaborating institution followed its own protocols to collect whole blood in K2EDTA tubes. For TCRbeta analysis, collaborators shipped samples as frozen whole blood, isolated PBMCs, or DNA extracted from either of those sample types. As for this clone: Its antigen is still unknown. Per-base qualities were not stored, and no clone one base away is much larger.

The immunoSEQ Assay, a bias-controlled multiplex PCR, was used to amplify TCRbeta CDR3 regions from genomic DNA. Per the original workflow: The number of nucleated cells in each sample was estimated by amplification of reference gene primers within the assay. To quantify the absolute abundance of each unique TCRbeta CDR3 rearrangement, sequence reads were collapsed and filtered. For each sample, productive Simpson clonality was calculated as the square root of Simpson's diversity index over productive rearrangements. The clones in this table, taken by TCRdb from immuneACCESS, are in-frame only. Not every clone is retained; where verified, under half of the shortfall comes from an unresolved V gene, and the cause of the rest is unknown. That table furnishes V, J and clone size, whereas the DNA furnished D and trimming. The sample table records about 68,000 clones; about 86% of these occur just once. The top ten hold about 1.5% of the sample.

The chain uses TRBV30 and TRBJ1-2; TRBD1 could be the D gene, as 6 bases match. Sequencing input: peripheral blood. The TCR sequence derives from a woman in her sixties with acute or convalescent COVID-19. In nucleotides, the sequence is TGTGCCTGGAGTCGAGGACAGCGTTACTATGGCTACACCTTC. Translated, this is CAWSRGQRYYGYTF.